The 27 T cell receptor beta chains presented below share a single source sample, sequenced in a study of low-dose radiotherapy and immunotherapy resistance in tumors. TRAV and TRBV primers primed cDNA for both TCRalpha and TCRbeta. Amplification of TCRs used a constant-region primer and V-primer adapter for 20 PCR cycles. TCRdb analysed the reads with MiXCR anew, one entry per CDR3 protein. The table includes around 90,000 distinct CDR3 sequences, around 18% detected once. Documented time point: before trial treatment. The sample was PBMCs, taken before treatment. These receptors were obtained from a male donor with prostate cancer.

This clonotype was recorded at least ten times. CDR3 region: CASSPIAGQPQHF. The CDR3 bases are TGCGCCAGCAGTCCTATTGCGGGACAGCCCCAGCATTTT. The rearrangement links TRBV4-1 to TRBJ1-5; D remains unclear. The V end was cut by 6 bases, the J end by 7 bases, with 13 bases between. The germline CDR1 and CDR2 sequences are MGHRA and YSYEKL. The CDR3 runs to 13 residues.

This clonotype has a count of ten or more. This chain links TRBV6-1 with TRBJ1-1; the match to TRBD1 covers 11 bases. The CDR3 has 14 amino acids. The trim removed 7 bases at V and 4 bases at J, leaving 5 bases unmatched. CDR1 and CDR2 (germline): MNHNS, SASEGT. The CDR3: CASIRDRGSTEAFF. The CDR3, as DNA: TGTGCCAGCATACGGGACAGGGGGAGCACTGAAGCTTTCTTT.

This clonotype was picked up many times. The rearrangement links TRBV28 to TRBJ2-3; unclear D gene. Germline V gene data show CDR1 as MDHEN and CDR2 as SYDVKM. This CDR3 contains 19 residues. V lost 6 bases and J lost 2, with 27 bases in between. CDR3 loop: CASSNPLSGIRLNTDTQYF. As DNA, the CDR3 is TGTGCCAGCAGCAACCCCCTATCTGGCATCCGCCTTAACACAGATACGCAGTATTTT.

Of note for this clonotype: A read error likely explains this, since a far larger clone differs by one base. The CDR3 DNA follows: TGTGCCAGCAGCCCAAGACATGGGGCTTCCTACGAGCAGTACTTC. Translated, it gives CASSPRHGASYEQYF. The rearrangement uses TRBV6-5 and TRBJ2-7, with D perhaps matching TRBD1 (5 bases). The V end was cut by 6 bases, the J end by 1 base, with 16 bases between. The CDR3 sequence is 15 residues long. Germline CDR1 MNHEY, CDR2 SVGAGI.

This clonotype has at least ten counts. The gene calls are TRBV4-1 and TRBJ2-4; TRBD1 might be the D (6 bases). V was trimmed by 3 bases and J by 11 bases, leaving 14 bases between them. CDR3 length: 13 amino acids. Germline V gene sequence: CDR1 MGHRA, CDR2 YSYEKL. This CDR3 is CASSHLGQSFQYF. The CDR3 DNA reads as TGCGCCAGCAGCCATCTTGGACAGTCATTTCAGTACTTC.

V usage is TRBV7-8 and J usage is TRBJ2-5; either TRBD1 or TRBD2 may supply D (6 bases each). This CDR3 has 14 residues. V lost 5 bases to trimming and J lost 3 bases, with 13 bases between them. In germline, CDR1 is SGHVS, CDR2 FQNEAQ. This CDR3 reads CASSSQGGKETQYF. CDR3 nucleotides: TGTGCCAGCAGCAGCCAAGGGGGGAAAGAGACCCAGTACTTC.

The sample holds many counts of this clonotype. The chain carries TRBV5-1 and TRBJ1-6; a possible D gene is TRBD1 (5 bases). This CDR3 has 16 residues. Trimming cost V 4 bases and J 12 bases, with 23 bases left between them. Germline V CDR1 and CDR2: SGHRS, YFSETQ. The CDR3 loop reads CASSPDRATGGRPLHF. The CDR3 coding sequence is TGCGCCAGCAGCCCGGACCGGGCCACAGGAGGAAGACCCCTCCACTTT.

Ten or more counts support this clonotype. CDR3 amino acids: CASSLVGDSYGYTF. CDR3 in DNA: TGTGCCAGCAGTTTGGTGGGGGACAGCTATGGCTACACCTTC. The rearrangement uses TRBV12-3 or TRBV12-4 and TRBJ1-2, with 7 positions matching TRBD1. With V trimmed by 3 bases and J by 4 bases, 5 bases remained unmatched. This CDR3 has 14 amino acids.

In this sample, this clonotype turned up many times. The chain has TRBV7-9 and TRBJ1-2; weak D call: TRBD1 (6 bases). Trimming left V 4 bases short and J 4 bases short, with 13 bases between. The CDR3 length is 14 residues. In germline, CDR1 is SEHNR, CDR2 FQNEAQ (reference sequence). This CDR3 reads CASSYDGGSYGYTF. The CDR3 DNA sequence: TGTGCCAGCAGCTATGATGGGGGCAGCTATGGCTACACCTTC.

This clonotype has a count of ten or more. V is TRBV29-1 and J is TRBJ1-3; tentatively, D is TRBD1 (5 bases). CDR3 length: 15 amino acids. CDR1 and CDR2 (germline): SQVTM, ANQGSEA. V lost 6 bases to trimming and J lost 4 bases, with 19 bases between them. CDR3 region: CSVGGSASFGNTIYF. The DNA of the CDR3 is TGCAGCGTCGGGGGTTCTGCCAGTTTCGGAAACACCATATATTTT.

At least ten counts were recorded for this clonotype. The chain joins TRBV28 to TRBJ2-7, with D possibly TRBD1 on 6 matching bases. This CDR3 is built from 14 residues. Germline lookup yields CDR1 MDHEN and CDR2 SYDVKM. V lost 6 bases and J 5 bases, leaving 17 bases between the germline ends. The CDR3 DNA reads TGTGCCAGCAGGCCACAGGGCTATAGGCACGAGCAGTACTTC. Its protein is CASRPQGYRHEQYF.

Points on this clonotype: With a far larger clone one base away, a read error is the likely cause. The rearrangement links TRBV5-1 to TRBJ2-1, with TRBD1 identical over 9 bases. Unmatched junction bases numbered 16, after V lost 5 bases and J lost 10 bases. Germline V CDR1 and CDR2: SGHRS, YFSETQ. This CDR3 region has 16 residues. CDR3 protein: CASSHPPGTGNYEQFF. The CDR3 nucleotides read TGCGCCAGCAGTCATCCCCCCGGGACAGGGAACTACGAGCAGTTCTTC.

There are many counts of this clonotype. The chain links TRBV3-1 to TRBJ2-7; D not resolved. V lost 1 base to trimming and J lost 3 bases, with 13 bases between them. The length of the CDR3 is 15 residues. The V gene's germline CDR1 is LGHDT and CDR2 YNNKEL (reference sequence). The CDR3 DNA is TGTGCCAGCAGCCAAGCTTCGGCGATCGGCTACGAGCAGTACTTC. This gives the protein CASSQASAIGYEQYF.

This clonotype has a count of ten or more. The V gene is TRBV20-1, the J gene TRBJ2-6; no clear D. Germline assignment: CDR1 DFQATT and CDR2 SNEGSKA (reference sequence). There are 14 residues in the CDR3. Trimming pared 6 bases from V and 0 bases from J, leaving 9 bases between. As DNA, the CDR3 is TGCAGTGCCACGGATAGCTCTGGGGCCAACGTCCTGACTTTC. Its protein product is CSATDSSGANVLTF.

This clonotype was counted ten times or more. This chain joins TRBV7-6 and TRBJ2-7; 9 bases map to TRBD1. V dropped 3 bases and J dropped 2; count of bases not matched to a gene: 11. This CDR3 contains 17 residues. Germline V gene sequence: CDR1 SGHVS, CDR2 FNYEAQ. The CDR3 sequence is CASSFQPGQGSPYEQYF. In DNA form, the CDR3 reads TGTGCCAGCAGCTTTCAACCGGGACAGGGATCACCCTACGAGCAGTACTTC.

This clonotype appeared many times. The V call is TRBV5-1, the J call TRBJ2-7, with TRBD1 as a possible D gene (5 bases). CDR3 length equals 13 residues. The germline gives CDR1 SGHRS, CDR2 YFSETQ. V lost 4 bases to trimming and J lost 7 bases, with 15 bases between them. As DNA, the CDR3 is TGCGCCAGCAGCGGGGCAGCCGGCGGAGAGCAGTACTTC. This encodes CASSGAAGGEQYF.

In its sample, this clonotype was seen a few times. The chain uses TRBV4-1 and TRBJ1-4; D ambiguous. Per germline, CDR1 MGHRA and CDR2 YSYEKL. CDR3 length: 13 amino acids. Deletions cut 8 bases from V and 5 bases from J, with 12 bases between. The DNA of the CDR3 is TGCGCCAGCGCTATCCAGACGAATGAAAAACTGTTTTTT. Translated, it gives CASAIQTNEKLFF.

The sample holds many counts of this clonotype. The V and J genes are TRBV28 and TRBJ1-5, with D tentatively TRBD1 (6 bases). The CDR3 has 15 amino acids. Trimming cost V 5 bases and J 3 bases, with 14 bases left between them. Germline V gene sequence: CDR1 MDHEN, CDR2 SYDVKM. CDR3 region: CASSPAQGNNQPQHF. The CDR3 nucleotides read TGTGCCAGCAGTCCCGCGCAGGGGAACAATCAGCCCCAGCATTTT.

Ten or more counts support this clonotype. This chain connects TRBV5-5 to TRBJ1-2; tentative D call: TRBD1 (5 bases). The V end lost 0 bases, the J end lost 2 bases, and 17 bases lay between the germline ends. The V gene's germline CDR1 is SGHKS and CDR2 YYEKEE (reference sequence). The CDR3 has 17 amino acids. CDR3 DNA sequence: TGTGCCAGCAGCTTGGCCGTAGGTGCCAGGACAAACTATGGCTACACCTTC. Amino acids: CASSLAVGARTNYGYTF.

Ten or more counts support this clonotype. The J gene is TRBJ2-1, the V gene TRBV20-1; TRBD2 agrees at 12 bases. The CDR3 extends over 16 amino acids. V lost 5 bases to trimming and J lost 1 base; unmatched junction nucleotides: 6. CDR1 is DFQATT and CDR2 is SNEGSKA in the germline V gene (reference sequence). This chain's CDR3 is CSAPTLAGGSYNEQFF. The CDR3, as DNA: TGCAGTGCTCCAACACTAGCGGGAGGTTCCTACAATGAGCAGTTCTTC.

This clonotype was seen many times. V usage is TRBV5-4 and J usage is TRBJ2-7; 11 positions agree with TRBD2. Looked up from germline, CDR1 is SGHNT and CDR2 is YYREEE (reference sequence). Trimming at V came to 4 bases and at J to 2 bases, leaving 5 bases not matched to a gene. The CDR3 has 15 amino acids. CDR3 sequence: CASSILAGGPYEQYF. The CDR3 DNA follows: TGTGCCAGCAGCATCTTAGCGGGGGGGCCCTACGAGCAGTACTTC.

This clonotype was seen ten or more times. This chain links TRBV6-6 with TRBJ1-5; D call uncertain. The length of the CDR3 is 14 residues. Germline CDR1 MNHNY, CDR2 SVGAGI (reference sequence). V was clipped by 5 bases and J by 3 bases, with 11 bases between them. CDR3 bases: TGTGCCAGCAGTCCACGGGCCCTCAATCAGCCCCAGCATTTT. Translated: CASSPRALNQPQHF.

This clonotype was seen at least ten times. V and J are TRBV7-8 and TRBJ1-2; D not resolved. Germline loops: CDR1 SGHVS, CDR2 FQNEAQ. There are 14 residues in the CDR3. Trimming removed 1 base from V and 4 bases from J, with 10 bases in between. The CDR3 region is CASSLDWVGYGYTF. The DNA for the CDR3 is TGTGCCAGCAGCTTAGATTGGGTTGGCTATGGCTACACCTTC.

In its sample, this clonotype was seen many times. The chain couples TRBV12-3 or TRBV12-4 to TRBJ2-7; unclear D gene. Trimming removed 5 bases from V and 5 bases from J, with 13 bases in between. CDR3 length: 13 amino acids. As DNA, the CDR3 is TGTGCCAGCAGTCCCCGTAACTCGCACGAGCAGTACTTC. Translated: CASSPRNSHEQYF.

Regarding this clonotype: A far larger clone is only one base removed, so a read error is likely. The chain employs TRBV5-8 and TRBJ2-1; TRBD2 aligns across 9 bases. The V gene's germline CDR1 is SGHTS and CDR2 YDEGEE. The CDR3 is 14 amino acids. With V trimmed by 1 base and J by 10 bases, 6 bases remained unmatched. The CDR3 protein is CASSLRAGGLEQFF. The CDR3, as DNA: TGTGCCAGCAGCTTGCGGGCGGGGGGGCTCGAGCAGTTCTTC.

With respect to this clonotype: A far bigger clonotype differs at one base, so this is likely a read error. The CDR3 region has the DNA TGTGCCAGCAGCCGCGGGGAGACCCAGTTCTTC. It yields the protein CASSRGETQFF. The chain combines TRBV11-2 with TRBJ2-1, with a weak D call TRBD2 (6 bases). The length of the CDR3 is 11 residues. Per germline, CDR1 SGHAT and CDR2 FQNNGV. V was shortened by 5 bases and J by 13 bases, with 12 bases between the two germline ends.

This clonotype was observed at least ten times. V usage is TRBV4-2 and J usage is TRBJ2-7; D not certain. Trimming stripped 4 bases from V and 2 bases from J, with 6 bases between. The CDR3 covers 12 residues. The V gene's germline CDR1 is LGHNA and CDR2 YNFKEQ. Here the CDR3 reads CASSRTAYEQYF. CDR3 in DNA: TGTGCCAGCAGCCGCACAGCCTACGAGCAGTACTTC.